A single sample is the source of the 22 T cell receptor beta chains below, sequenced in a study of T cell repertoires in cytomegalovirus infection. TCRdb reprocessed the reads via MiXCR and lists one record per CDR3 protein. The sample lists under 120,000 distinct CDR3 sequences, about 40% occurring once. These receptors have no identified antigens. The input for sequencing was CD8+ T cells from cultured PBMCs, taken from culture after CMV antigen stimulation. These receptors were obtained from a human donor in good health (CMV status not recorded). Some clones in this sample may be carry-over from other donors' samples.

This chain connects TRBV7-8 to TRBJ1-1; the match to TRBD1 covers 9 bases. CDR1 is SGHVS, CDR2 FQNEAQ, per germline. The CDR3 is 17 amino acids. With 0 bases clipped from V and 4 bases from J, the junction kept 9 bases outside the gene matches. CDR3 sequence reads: CASSLADRGEVVTEAFF. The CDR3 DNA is TGTGCCAGCAGCTTAGCTGACAGGGGGGAGGTAGTCACTGAAGCTTTCTTT.

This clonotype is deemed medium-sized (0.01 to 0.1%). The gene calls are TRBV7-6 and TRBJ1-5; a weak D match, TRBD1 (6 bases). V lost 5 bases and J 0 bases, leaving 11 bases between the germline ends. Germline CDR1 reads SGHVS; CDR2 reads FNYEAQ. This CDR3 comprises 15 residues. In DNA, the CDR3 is TGTGCCAGCAGCCCAGGGGTGGATAGCAATCAGCCCCAGCATTTT. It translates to CASSPGVDSNQPQHF.

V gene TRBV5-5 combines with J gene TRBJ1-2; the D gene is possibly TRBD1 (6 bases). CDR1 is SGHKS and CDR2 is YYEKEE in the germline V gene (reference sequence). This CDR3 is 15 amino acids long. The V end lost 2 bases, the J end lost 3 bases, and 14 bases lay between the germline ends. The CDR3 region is CASSLLGEGDYGYTF. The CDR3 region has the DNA TGTGCCAGCAGCTTACTCGGGGAGGGGGACTATGGCTACACCTTC.

CDR3 coding DNA: TGTGCCAGCAGTTCAGGACAGGGGGCCAACAATGAGCAGTTCTTC. Its translation is CASSSGQGANNEQFF. J is TRBJ2-1 and V is TRBV27, with 11 bases that match TRBD1. J lost 5 bases, V lost 4 bases, and 4 bases had no gene match. CDR3 length: 15 residues. Germline values: CDR1 MNHEY, CDR2 SMNVEV (reference sequence).

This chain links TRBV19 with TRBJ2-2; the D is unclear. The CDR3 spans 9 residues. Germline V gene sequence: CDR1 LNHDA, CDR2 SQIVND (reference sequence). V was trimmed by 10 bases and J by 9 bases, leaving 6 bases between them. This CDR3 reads CATTRELFF. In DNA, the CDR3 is TGTGCCACGACCCGGGAGCTGTTTTTT.

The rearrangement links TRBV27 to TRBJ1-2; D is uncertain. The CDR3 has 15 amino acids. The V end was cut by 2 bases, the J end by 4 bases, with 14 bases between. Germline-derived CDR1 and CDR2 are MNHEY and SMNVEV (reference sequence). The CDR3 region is CASSLRGGGLYGYTF. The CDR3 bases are TGTGCCAGCAGTTTACGCGGCGGAGGTCTCTATGGCTACACCTTC.

CDR3 protein: CASSDGTLTSGGPNTGELFF. The CDR3 region has the DNA TGTGCCAGCAGTGACGGTACATTGACTAGCGGGGGGCCGAACACCGGGGAGCTGTTTTTT. The chain links TRBV6-4 to TRBJ2-2; 13 nucleotides align to TRBD2. Germline values: CDR1 MRHNA, CDR2 SNTAGT. J was trimmed by 0 bases and V by 2 bases; bases with no gene match: 9. CDR3 size: 20 residues.

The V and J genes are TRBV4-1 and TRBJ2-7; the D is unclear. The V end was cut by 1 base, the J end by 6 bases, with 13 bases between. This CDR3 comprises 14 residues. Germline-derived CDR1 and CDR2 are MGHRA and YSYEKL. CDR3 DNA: TGCGCCAGCAGCCAAGTTGACGGGCTGGGCGAGCAGTACTTC. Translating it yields CASSQVDGLGEQYF.

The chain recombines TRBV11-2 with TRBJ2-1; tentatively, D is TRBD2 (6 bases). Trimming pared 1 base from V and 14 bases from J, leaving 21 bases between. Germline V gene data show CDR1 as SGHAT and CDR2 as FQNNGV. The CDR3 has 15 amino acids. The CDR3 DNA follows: TGTGCCAGCAGCTTAGCGTTGGGGGGTGGCTACTCCGAGTTCTTC. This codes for CASSLALGGGYSEFF.

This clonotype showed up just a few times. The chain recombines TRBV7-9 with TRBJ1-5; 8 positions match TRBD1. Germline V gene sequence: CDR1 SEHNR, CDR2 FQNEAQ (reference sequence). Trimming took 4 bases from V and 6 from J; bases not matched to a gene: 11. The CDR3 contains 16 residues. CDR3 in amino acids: CASSYMTGDRGQPQHF. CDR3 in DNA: TGTGCCAGCAGCTACATGACAGGGGATAGGGGTCAGCCCCAGCATTTT.

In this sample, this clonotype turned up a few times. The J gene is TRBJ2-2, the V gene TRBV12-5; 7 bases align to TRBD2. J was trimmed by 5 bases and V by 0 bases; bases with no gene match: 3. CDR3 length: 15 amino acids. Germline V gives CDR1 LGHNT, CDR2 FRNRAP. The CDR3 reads CASGLVHGGTGELFF. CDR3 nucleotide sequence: TGTGCTAGTGGTTTGGTTCACGGGGGGACCGGGGAGCTGTTTTTT.

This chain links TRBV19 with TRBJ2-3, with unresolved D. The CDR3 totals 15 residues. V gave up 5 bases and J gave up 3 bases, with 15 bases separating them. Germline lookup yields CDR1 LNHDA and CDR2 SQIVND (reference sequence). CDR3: CASSGQRVDTDTQYF. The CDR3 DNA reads TGTGCCAGTAGTGGGCAACGGGTTGATACAGATACGCAGTATTTT. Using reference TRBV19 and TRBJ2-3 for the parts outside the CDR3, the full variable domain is DGGITQSPKYLFRKEGQNVTLSCEQNLNHDAMYWYRQDPGQGLRLIYYSQIVNDFQKGDIAEGYSVSREKKESFPLTVTSAQKNPTAFYLCASSGQRVDTDTQYFGPGTRLTVL.

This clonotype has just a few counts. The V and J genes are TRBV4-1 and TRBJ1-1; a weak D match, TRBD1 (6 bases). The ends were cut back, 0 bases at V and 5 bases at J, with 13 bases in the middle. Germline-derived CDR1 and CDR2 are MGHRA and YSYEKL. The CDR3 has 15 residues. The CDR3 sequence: CASSQEDRRITEAFF. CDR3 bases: TGCGCCAGCAGCCAAGAAGACAGGAGGATTACTGAAGCTTTCTTT.

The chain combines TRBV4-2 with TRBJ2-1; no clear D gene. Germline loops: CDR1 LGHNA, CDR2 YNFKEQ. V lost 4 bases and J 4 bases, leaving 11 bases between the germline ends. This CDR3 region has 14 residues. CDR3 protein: CASSPLESYNEQFF. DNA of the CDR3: TGTGCCAGCAGCCCTTTGGAGAGTTACAATGAGCAGTTCTTC.

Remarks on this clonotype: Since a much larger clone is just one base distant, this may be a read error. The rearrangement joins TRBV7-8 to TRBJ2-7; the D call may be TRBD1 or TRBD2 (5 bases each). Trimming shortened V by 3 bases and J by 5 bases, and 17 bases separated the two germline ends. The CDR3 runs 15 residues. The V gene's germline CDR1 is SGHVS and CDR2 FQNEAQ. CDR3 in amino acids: CASSFTGSRDHEQYF. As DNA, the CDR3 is TGTGCCAGCAGCTTCACGGGGAGCAGGGACCACGAGCAGTACTTC. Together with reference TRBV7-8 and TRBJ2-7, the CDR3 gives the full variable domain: GAGVSQSPRYKVAKRGQDVALRCDPISGHVSLFWYQQALGQGPEFLTYFQNEAQLDKSGLPSDRFFAERPEGSVSTLKIQRTQQEDSAVYLCASSFTGSRDHEQYFGPGTRLTVT.

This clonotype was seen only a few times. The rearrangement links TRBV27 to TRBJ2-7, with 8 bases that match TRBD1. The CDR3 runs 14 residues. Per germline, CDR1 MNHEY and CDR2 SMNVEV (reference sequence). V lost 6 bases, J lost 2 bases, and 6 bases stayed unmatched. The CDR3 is CASSWTGPPYEQYF. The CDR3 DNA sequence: TGTGCCAGCAGCTGGACAGGGCCCCCCTACGAGCAGTACTTC.

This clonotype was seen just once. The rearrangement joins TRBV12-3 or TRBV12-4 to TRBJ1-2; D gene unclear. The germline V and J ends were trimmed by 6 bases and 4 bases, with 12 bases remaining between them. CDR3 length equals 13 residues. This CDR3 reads CASSSGETYGYTF. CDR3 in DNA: TGTGCCAGCAGCTCGGGAGAGACCTATGGCTACACCTTC.

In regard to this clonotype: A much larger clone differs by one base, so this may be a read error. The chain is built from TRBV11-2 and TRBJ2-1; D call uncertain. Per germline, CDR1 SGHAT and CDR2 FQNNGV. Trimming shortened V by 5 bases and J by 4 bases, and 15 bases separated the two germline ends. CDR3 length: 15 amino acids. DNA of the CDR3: TGTGCCAGCAGCGCGCTCGGGCGCGGATACAATGAGCAGTTCTTC. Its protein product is CASSALGRGYNEQFF.

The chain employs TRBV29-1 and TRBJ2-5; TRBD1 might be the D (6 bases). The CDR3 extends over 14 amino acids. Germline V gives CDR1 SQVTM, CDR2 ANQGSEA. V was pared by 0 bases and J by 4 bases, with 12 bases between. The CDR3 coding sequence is TGCAGCGTTGAAGATCCCAGGGGTGGAGAGACCCAGTACTTC. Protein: CSVEDPRGGETQYF.

CDR3: CASSLGAGTEAFF. In nucleotides, the CDR3 is TGTGCCAGCAGTTTAGGCGCGGGGACTGAAGCTTTCTTT. This chain connects TRBV27 to TRBJ1-1; no reliable D call. V lost 2 bases and J lost 5, with 9 bases in between. The CDR3 loop spans 13 amino acids. CDR1 and CDR2 from the germline V gene are MNHEY and SMNVEV (reference sequence).

CDR3 coding DNA: TGTGCCAGCAGCTTAGGCCCCACAGGGAGTCCCTACAATGAGCAGTTCTTC. Translated: CASSLGPTGSPYNEQFF. This rearrangement joins TRBV11-2 to TRBJ2-1; maybe TRBD1 (6 bases). Germline values: CDR1 SGHAT, CDR2 FQNNGV. The CDR3 extends over 17 amino acids. Trimming pared 1 base from V and 2 bases from J, leaving 15 bases between.

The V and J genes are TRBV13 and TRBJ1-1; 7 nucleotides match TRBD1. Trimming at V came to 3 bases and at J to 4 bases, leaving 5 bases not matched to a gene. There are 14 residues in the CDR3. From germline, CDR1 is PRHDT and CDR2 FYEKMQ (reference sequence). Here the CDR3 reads CASSFRGGPTEAFF. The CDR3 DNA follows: TGTGCCAGCAGCTTTCGAGGGGGCCCCACTGAAGCTTTCTTT.